Each of the 11 T cell receptor beta chains below was sequenced from the same sample in a study of T cells in Graves' hyperthyroidism and ophthalmopathy. Template material for amplifying TCR beta CDR3 regions consisted of RNA transcripts. A first-round RT-PCR of the TCR CDR3 used the HTBI primer set. TCRdb passed the multiplex PCR reads through MiXCR, listing each CDR3 protein once. Counted here are some 600,000 distinct CDR3 sequences, roughly 13% occurring once; the ten biggest clones make up less than 6%. The specimen was blood. These receptors were collected from a woman aged 25 to 45 with Graves' hyperthyroidism that later progressed to Graves' ophthalmopathy.

The CDR3 sequence: CASSLPDRKYEQYF. CDR3 sequence (DNA): TGTGCCAGCAGCTTACCGGACAGAAAGTACGAGCAGTACTTC. This chain links TRBV7-9 with TRBJ2-7; tentative D call: TRBD1 (6 bases). The V and J ends lost 2 bases and 4 bases respectively, with 12 bases between them. The CDR3 is 14 residues long. The germline CDR1 and CDR2 sequences are SEHNR and FQNEAQ (reference sequence).

This clonotype was seen repeatedly, ten times or more. The chain's CDR3 is CSARDLEGPPRYEQYF. CDR3 coding DNA: TGCAGTGCTAGAGATCTTGAGGGTCCCCCCCGGTACGAGCAGTACTTC. The chain uses TRBV20-1 and TRBJ2-7, with D maybe TRBD2 (5 bases). Trimming pared 0 bases from V and 4 bases from J, leaving 19 bases between. The CDR3 is made up of 16 amino acids. Germline loops: CDR1 DFQATT, CDR2 SNEGSKA (reference sequence).

Comments on this clonotype: This may come from a read error, since a much larger clone is one base off. In nucleotides, the CDR3 is TGCGCCAGCATCCAAGATGGGCAGCACACAGATACGCAGTATTTT. It codes for CASIQDGQHTDTQYF. The chain is built from TRBV4-3 and TRBJ2-3, with D uncertain. In germline, CDR1 is LGHNA, CDR2 YSLEER. The CDR3 totals 15 residues.

This clonotype was seen ten or more times. The gene calls are TRBV11-3 and TRBJ2-5; a weak D match, TRBD1 (6 bases). Germline CDR1 and CDR2: SGHNT and YENEEA. V lost 4 bases, J lost 0 bases, and 9 bases lay in between. This CDR3 is 14 amino acids long. CDR3 amino acids: CASSYGTHQETQYF. In nucleotides, the CDR3 is TGTGCCAGCAGCTACGGGACACACCAAGAGACCCAGTACTTC.

The chain has TRBV20-1 and TRBJ2-1, with a possible D match to TRBD2 (7 bases). Germline loops: CDR1 DFQATT, CDR2 SNEGSKA (reference sequence). This CDR3 contains 17 residues. V was shortened by 0 bases and J by 2 bases, with 17 bases between the two germline ends. The CDR3 spells CSARDPGGGSPYNEQFF. CDR3 nucleotides: TGCAGTGCTAGAGATCCTGGGGGCGGGAGCCCCTACAATGAGCAGTTCTTC.

This clonotype was observed many times. The J gene is TRBJ2-7, the V gene TRBV27; 11 bases line up with TRBD2. The length of the CDR3 is 16 residues. V shed 2 bases, J shed 2 bases, and the junction held 5 bases outside the gene matches. Germline CDR1 and CDR2: MNHEY and SMNVEV (reference sequence). As DNA, the CDR3 is TGTGCCAGCAGTTTAGCGGCTAGCGGGAGGACCTACGAGCAGTACTTC. It encodes CASSLAASGRTYEQYF.

This clonotype was picked up many times. The CDR3 nucleotides are TGCAGCGTTGAAGATCAGAGGGACTTCTCCTACGAGCAGTACTTC. This translates into CSVEDQRDFSYEQYF. V is TRBV29-1 and J is TRBJ2-7, with a weak D call TRBD2 (6 bases). Germline values: CDR1 SQVTM, CDR2 ANQGSEA. Trimming left V 0 bases short and J 0 bases short, with 12 bases between. The CDR3 length is 15 residues.

This clonotype was detected many times. V and J are TRBV12-3 or TRBV12-4 and TRBJ1-4; D perhaps matches TRBD1 (6 bases). With 7 bases removed from V and 5 bases from J, the gap between germline ends came to 17 bases. The CDR3 totals 15 residues. CDR3 region: CASTSYRAKNEKLFF. CDR3 nucleotide sequence: TGTGCCAGCACCTCCTACAGGGCTAAGAATGAAAAACTGTTTTTT.

The chain combines TRBV7-3 with TRBJ2-1, with 9 bases fitting TRBD2. Germline-derived CDR1 and CDR2 are SGHTA and FQGTGA. This CDR3 is built from 16 residues. The V and J ends lost 2 bases and 6 bases, in that order; junction bases with no gene match: 8. This CDR3 is CASSLDGGRALNEQFF. DNA for the CDR3: TGTGCCAGCAGCTTAGACGGCGGGAGGGCCCTCAATGAGCAGTTCTTC. Looking up the rest from reference TRBV7-3 and TRBJ2-1 gives the full variable domain: GAGVSQTPSNKVTEKGKYVELRCDPISGHTALYWYRQSLGQGPEFLIYFQGTGAADDSGLPNDRFFAVRPEGSVSTLKIQRTERGDSAVYLCASSLDGGRALNEQFFGPGTRLTVL.

This clonotype has at least ten counts. The gene calls are TRBV7-2 and TRBJ1-1; TRBD1 might be the D (6 bases). V dropped 7 bases and J dropped 5 bases, with 17 bases sitting between them. This CDR3 has 14 amino acids. Germline V gene lookup returns CDR1 SGHTA and CDR2 FQGNSA. The DNA for the CDR3 is TGTGCCAGCACCCCCCCCCAGGGGTGGACTGAAGCTTTCTTT. Translation: CASTPPQGWTEAFF.

At least ten counts were recorded for this clonotype. The chain recombines TRBV28 with TRBJ2-2; the D is unclear. This CDR3 has 12 residues. Trimming took off 4 bases at V and 1 base at J, with 1 base between the two ends. Looked up from germline, CDR1 is MDHEN and CDR2 is SYDVKM. The DNA of the CDR3 is TGTGCCAGCAGTTGGAACACCGGGGAGCTGTTTTTT. Translating it yields CASSWNTGELFF. The full variable domain, completed using reference TRBV28 and TRBJ2-2, is DVKVTQSSRYLVKRTGEKVFLECVQDMDHENMFWYRQDPGLGLRLIYFSYDVKMKEKGDIPEGYSVSREKKERFSLILESASTNQTSMYLCASSWNTGELFFGEGSRLTVL.